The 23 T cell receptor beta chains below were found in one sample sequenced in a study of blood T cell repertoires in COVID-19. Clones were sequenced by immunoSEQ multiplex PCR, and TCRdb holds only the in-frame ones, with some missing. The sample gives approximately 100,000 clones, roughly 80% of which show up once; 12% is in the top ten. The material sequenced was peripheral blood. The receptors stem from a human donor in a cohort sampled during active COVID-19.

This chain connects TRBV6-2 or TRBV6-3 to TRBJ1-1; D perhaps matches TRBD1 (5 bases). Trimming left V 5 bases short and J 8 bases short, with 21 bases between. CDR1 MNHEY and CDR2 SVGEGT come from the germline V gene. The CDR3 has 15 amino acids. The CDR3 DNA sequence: TGTGCCAGCAGTCTCCCCCACACAGGCCGCATCGAAGCTTTCTTT. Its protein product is CASSLPHTGRIEAFF.

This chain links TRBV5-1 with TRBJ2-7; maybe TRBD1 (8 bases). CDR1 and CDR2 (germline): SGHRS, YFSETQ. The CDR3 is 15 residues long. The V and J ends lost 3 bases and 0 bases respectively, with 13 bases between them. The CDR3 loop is CASSSQGGSSYEQYF. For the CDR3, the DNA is TGCGCCAGCAGCTCACAGGGGGGGAGCTCCTACGAGCAGTACTTC.

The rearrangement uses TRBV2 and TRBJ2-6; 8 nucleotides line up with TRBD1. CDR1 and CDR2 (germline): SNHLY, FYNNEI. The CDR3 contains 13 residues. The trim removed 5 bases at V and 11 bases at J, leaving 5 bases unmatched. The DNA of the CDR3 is TGTGCCAGCAGTCTGGACAGGGTGGACGTCCTGACTTTC. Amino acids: CASSLDRVDVLTF.

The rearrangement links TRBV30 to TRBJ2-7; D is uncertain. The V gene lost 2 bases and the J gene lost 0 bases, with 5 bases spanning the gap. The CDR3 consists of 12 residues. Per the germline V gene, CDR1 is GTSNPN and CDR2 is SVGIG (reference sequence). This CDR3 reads CAWSHGSYEQYF. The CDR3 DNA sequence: TGTGCCTGGAGTCACGGCTCCTACGAGCAGTACTTC.

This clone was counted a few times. CDR3 amino acids: CASSPGRDIEQYF. CDR3 nucleotides: TGTGCCAGCAGCCCAGGACGGGACATCGAGCAGTACTTC. The V gene is TRBV7-8, the J gene TRBJ2-7; weak D call: TRBD1 (6 bases). V lost 5 bases, J lost 6 bases, and 14 bases lay in between. In germline, CDR1 is SGHVS, CDR2 FQNEAQ. The CDR3 loop spans 13 amino acids.

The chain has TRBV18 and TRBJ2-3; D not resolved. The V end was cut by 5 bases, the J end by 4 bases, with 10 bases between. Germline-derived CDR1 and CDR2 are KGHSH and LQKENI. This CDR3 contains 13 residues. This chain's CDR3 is CASSEFSADTQYF. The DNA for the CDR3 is TGTGCCAGCTCAGAGTTTTCCGCAGATACGCAGTATTTT.

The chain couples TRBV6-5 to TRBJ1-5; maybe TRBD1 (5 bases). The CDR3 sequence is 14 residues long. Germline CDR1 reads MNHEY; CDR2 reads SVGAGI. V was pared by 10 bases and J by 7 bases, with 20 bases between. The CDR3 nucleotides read TGTGCCACCCTCCCTCGACAGAAGGGCCAGCCCCAGCATTTT. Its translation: CATLPRQKGQPQHF.

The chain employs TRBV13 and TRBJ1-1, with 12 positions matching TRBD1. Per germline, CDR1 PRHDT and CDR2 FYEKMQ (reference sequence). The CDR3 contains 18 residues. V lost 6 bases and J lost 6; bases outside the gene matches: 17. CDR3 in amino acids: CASRPGQGAPGSRAEAFF. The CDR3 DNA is TGTGCCAGCAGACCGGGACAGGGGGCGCCGGGCAGCAGGGCTGAAGCTTTCTTT.

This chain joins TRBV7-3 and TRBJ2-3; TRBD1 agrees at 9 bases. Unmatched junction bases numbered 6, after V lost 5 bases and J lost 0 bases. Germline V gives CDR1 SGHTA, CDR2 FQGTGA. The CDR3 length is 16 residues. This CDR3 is CASSGYRGRSTDTQYF. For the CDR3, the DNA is TGTGCCAGCAGCGGATACAGGGGGCGAAGCACAGATACGCAGTATTTT.

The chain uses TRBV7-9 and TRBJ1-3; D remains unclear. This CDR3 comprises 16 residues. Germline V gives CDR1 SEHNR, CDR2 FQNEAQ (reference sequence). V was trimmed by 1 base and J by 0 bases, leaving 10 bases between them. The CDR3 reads CASSLGGTASGNTIYF. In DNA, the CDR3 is TGTGCCAGCAGCTTAGGAGGAACCGCCTCTGGAAACACCATATATTTT.

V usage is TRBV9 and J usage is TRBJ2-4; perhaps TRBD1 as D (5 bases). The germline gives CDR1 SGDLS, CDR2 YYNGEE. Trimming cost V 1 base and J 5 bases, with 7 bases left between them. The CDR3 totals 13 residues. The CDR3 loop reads CASSVPGQNIQYF. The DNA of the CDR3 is TGTGCCAGCAGCGTACCAGGGCAAAACATTCAGTACTTC.

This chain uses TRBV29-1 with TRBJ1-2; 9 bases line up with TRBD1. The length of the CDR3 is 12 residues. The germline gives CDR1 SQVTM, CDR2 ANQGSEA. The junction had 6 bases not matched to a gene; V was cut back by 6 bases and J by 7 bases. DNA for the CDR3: TGCAGCGTGGGCGACAGGGGGTCTGGCTACACCTTC. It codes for CSVGDRGSGYTF.

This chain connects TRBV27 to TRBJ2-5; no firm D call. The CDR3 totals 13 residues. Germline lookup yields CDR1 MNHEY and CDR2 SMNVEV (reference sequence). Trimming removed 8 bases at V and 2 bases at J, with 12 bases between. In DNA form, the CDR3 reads TGTGCCAGCCCCTTTGGCAGTCAAGAGACCCAGTACTTC. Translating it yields CASPFGSQETQYF.

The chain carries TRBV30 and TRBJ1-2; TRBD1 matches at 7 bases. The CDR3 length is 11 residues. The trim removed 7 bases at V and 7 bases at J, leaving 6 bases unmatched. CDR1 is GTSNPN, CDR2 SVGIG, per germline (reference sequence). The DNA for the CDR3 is TGTGCCTTCGGACAGGCGGGTGGCTACACCTTC. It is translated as CAFGQAGGYTF.

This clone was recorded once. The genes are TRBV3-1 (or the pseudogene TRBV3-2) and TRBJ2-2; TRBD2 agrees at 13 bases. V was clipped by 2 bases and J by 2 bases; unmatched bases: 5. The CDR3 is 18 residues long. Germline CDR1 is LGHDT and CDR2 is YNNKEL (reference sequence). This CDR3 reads CASSQRTSGGLNTGELFF. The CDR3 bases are TGTGCCAGCAGCCAACGGACTAGCGGGGGCCTAAACACCGGGGAGCTGTTTTTT.

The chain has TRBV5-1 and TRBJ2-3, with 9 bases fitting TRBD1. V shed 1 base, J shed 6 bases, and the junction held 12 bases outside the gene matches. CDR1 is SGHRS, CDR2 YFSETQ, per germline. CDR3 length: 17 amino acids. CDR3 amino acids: CASSLIPGTGSSDTQYF. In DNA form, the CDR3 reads TGCGCCAGCAGCTTGATACCGGGGACAGGGTCATCGGATACGCAGTATTTT. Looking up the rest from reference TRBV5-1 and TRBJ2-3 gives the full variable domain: KAGVTQTPRYLIKTRGQQVTLSCSPISGHRSVSWYQQTPGQGLQFLFEYFSETQRNKGNFPGRFSGRQFSNSRSEMNVSTLELGDSALYLCASSLIPGTGSSDTQYFGPGTRLTVL.

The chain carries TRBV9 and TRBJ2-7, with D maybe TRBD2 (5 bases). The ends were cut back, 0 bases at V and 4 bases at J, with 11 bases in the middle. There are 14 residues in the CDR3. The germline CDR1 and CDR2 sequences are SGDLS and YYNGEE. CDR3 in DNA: TGTGCCAGCAGCGTAGACGGGGTTTTATACGAGCAGTACTTC. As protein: CASSVDGVLYEQYF.

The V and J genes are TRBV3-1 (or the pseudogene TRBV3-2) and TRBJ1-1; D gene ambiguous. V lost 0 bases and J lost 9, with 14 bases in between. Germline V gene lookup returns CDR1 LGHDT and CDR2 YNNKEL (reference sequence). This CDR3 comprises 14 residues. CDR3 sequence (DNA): TGTGCCAGCAGCCAAGAAGGAGGTCCCCAAAAAGCTTTCTTT. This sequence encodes CASSQEGGPQKAFF.

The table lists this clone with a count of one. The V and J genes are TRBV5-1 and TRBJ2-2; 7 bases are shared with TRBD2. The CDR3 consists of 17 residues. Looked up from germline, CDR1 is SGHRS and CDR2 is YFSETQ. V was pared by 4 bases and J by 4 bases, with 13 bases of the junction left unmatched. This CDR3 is CASSRDGLASGTGELFF. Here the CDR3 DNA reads TGCGCCAGCAGCCGGGACGGGTTGGCTAGCGGCACCGGGGAGCTGTTTTTT.

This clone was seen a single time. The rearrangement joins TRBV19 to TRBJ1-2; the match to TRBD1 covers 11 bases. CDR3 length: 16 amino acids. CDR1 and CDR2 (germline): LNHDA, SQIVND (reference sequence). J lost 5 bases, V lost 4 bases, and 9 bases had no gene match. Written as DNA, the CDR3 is TGTGCCAGTAGTACCAGGACAGGGGGCGCAGGTTATGGCTACACCTTC. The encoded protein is CASSTRTGGAGYGYTF.

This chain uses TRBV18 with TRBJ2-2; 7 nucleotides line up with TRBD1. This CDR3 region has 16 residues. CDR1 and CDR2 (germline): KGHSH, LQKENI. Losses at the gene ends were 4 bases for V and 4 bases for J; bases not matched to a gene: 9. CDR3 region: CASSRGGAISTGELFF. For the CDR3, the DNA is TGTGCCAGCTCACGAGGGGGCGCGATAAGCACCGGGGAGCTGTTTTTT.

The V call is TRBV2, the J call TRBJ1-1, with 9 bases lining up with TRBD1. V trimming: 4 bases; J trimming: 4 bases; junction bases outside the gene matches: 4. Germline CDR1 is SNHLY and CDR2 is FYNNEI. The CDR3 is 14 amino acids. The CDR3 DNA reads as TGTGCCAGCAGTGCGGGACAGGGTCCCACTGAAGCTTTCTTT. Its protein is CASSAGQGPTEAFF.

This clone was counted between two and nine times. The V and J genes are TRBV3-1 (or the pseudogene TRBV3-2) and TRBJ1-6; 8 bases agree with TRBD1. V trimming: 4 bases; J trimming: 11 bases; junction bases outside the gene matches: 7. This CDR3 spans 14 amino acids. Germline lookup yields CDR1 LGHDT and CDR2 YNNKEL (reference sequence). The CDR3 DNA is TGTGCCAGCAGCCGCGGCTCCAGGGGGCCACCCCTCCACTTT. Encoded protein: CASSRGSRGPPLHF.